This TCR beta chain was observed in a study of cytotoxic CD8 clonotypes in ibrutinib-treated CLL. General observations from the study: Measured clonality at baseline was greater than in age-matched healthy donors and tracked with circulating CD8+ T-cell counts. Clonality went up at ibrutinib response and then declined back toward baseline at progression.

Per the germline V gene, CDR1 is MNHNS and CDR2 is SASEGT. The CDR3 runs 12 residues. The V gene lost 7 bases and the J gene lost 2 bases, with 9 bases spanning the gap. The table came from immunoSEQ multiplex PCR; TCRdb's copy has only in-frame clones and leaves some out. Altogether more than 300,000 clones are present, about 80% being singletons, with the ten largest covering 5% to 7%. This clone came up once. The antigen remains undetermined. The sample was PBMCs, taken before ibrutinib treatment. The receptor's source is a human donor with chronic lymphocytic leukemia. This chain links TRBV6-1 with TRBJ2-7; D gene uncertain. CDR3 region: CASTRDPYEQYF. CDR3 bases: TGTGCCAGCACAAGGGATCCCTACGAGCAGTACTTC.